What follows are 27 T cell receptor beta chains derived from one specimen sequenced in a study of siplizumab effects on memory and regulatory T cells. Sequencing used immunoSEQ multiplex PCR; TCRdb keeps in-frame clones, though not all of them. The sample contains 65,000 to 70,000 clones, about 87% of which appear only once. Sequencing used Tregs sorted from blood. These receptors came from a human donor in good health.

Worth noting for this clone: The same CDR3 can be traced to other DNA sequences in this sample. The rearrangement links TRBV18 to TRBJ1-5; unclear D gene. Trimming removed 2 bases from V and 4 bases from J, with 3 bases in between. Germline V lookup: CDR1 KGHSH, CDR2 LQKENI. The CDR3 spans 12 residues. CDR3 residues: CASSPGNQPQHF. CDR3 DNA sequence: TGTGCCAGCTCACCAGGGAATCAGCCCCAGCATTTT.

The V call is TRBV12-5, the J call TRBJ2-1, with 12 bases matching TRBD1. CDR1 is LGHNT, CDR2 FRNRAP, per germline. The V gene end was trimmed by 5 bases and the J gene end by 7 bases; junction bases not matched to a gene: 12. CDR3 length: 17 amino acids. The CDR3 protein is CASGPPAGQGALNEQFF. CDR3 DNA sequence: TGTGCTAGTGGTCCGCCGGCGGGACAGGGGGCGCTGAATGAGCAGTTCTTC.

The chain carries TRBV30 and TRBJ1-4; TRBD1 might be the D (5 bases). With 0 bases removed from V and 7 bases from J, the gap between germline ends came to 12 bases. The CDR3 is made up of 14 amino acids. CDR1 and CDR2 from the germline V gene are GTSNPN and SVGIG (reference sequence). The CDR3 DNA is TGTGCCTGGAGTGTAAAGGGGTTCGCTGAAAAACTGTTTTTT. Amino acid sequence: CAWSVKGFAEKLFF.

The chain combines TRBV7-9 with TRBJ1-1, with D possibly matching TRBD1 (6 bases). CDR1 is SEHNR and CDR2 is FQNEAQ in the germline V gene (reference sequence). V was shortened by 2 bases and J by 1 base, with 8 bases between the two germline ends. The CDR3 runs to 14 residues. CDR3 DNA sequence: TGTGCCAGCAGCTTAATAGGGGGGAACACTGAAGCTTTCTTT. It codes for CASSLIGGNTEAFF.

The V and J genes are TRBV5-4 and TRBJ2-7; 7 nucleotides align to TRBD1. CDR1 SGHNT and CDR2 YYREEE come from the germline V gene (reference sequence). The CDR3 is 14 amino acids. After removal of 2 bases from V and 2 bases from J, the junction contained 4 bases not matched to a gene. The CDR3 DNA reads as TGTGCCAGCAGCTTATTGACAGGGACCTACGAGCAGTACTTC. Its protein product is CASSLLTGTYEQYF. Drawing the rest from reference TRBV5-4 and TRBJ2-7, the complete variable domain is ETGVTQSPTHLIKTRGQQVTLRCSSQSGHNTVSWYQQALGQGPQFIFQYYREEENGRGNFPPRFSGLQFPNYSSELNVNALELDDSALYLCASSLLTGTYEQYFGPGTRLTVT.

This clone was picked up one time. The chain recombines TRBV6-6 with TRBJ2-1; TRBD2 agrees at 7 bases. The CDR3 covers 14 residues. Germline-derived CDR1 and CDR2 are MNHNY and SVGAGI (reference sequence). Trimming at V came to 7 bases and at J to 7 bases, leaving 10 bases not matched to a gene. The CDR3 reads CASTNKGTKNEQFF. CDR3 nucleotide sequence: TGTGCCAGCACCAACAAGGGGACTAAGAATGAGCAGTTCTTC.

The genes are TRBV7-2 and TRBJ2-3, with 9 bases aligning to TRBD2. Germline assignment: CDR1 SGHTA and CDR2 FQGNSA. There are 17 residues in the CDR3. V lost 5 bases, J lost 4 bases, and 13 bases stayed unmatched. The CDR3 protein is CASSPFPRREGADTQYF. The CDR3 bases are TGTGCCAGCAGCCCGTTTCCTCGGCGGGAGGGGGCAGATACGCAGTATTTT.

J is TRBJ2-1 and V is TRBV11-2, with 7 bases aligning to TRBD1. V shed 10 bases and J 4 bases; nucleotides not matched to a gene: 10. The CDR3 length is 14 residues. Germline values: CDR1 SGHAT, CDR2 FQNNGV. CDR3 amino acids: CATANRGWYNEQFF. CDR3 in DNA: TGTGCCACCGCTAACAGGGGCTGGTACAATGAGCAGTTCTTC.

The chain is built from TRBV5-6 and TRBJ2-3, with D perhaps assigned TRBD1 or TRBD2 (5 bases each). With 5 bases removed from V and 10 bases from J, the gap between germline ends came to 23 bases. Looked up from germline, CDR1 is SGHDT and CDR2 is YYEEEE. This CDR3 comprises 15 residues. The chain's CDR3 is CASRPGTYLRAAQYF. CDR3 DNA: TGTGCCAGCAGACCCGGGACGTACCTGAGGGCGGCGCAGTATTTT.

This CDR3 reads CASSLGAGGGTDTQYF. The DNA for the CDR3 is TGTGCCAGCAGCTTAGGGGCGGGAGGGGGCACAGATACGCAGTATTTT. The rearrangement joins TRBV7-9 to TRBJ2-3, with TRBD2 matching 9 bases. The CDR3 loop spans 16 amino acids. V lost 1 base, J lost 1 base, and 3 bases stayed unmatched. The germline V gene has CDR1 SEHNR and CDR2 FQNEAQ (reference sequence).

The chain recombines TRBV4-1 with TRBJ2-1; D is ambiguous. The CDR3 has 13 residues. Germline-derived CDR1 and CDR2 are MGHRA and YSYEKL. Deletions cut 5 bases from V and 6 bases from J, with 11 bases between. CDR3: CASSSRLRNEQFF. The CDR3, as DNA: TGCGCCAGCAGCTCAAGGTTGCGCAATGAGCAGTTCTTC.

The chain employs TRBV7-8 and TRBJ2-1, with a tentative D call TRBD2 (6 bases). Germline V gene lookup returns CDR1 SGHVS and CDR2 FQNEAQ. The CDR3 covers 16 residues. V lost 5 bases, J lost 6 bases, and 20 bases lay in between. The CDR3 coding sequence is TGTGCCAGCAGCCGTAAGGCGGGGACTCCTTCCAATGAGCAGTTCTTC. Translating it yields CASSRKAGTPSNEQFF.

This clone was counted only a few times. This chain joins TRBV5-8 and TRBJ2-2, with D possibly being TRBD1 (5 bases). Germline CDR1 and CDR2: SGHTS and YDEGEE. The V end lost 0 bases, the J end lost 0 bases, and 9 bases lay between the germline ends. The CDR3 length is 16 residues. CDR3: CASSLVGRANTGELFF. CDR3 DNA sequence: TGTGCCAGCAGCTTGGTAGGCAGGGCGAACACCGGGGAGCTGTTTTTT.

This chain connects TRBV19 to TRBJ2-3; 7 bases map to TRBD2. There are 15 residues in the CDR3. The junction had 9 bases not matched to a gene; V was cut back by 3 bases and J by 6 bases. Per germline, CDR1 LNHDA and CDR2 SQIVND (reference sequence). The CDR3 here is CASSIGAGVGDTQYF. Written as DNA, the CDR3 is TGTGCCAGTAGTATTGGGGCGGGAGTGGGGGATACGCAGTATTTT.

The chain recombines TRBV7-9 with TRBJ1-1; possibly TRBD1 for D (5 bases). Germline V CDR1 and CDR2: SEHNR, FQNEAQ (reference sequence). The CDR3 spans 15 residues. With 5 bases removed from V and 2 bases from J, the gap between germline ends came to 15 bases. The CDR3 DNA follows: TGTGCCAGCAGCCCCCTCACAGGTTATAACACTGAAGCTTTCTTT. It encodes CASSPLTGYNTEAFF.

J is TRBJ2-2 and V is TRBV9; D is possibly TRBD2 (5 bases). The germline V gene has CDR1 SGDLS and CDR2 YYNGEE. V was cut by 0 bases and J by 2 bases, with 8 bases left in between. The CDR3 has 15 amino acids. CDR3 protein: CASSVGGLNTGELFF. The CDR3 bases are TGTGCCAGCAGCGTAGGAGGGCTCAACACCGGGGAGCTGTTTTTT.

This clone came up once. The chain carries TRBV11-2 and TRBJ2-1; no reliable D call. Trimming stripped 8 bases from V and 4 bases from J, with 18 bases between. The CDR3 contains 15 residues. Per germline, CDR1 SGHAT and CDR2 FQNNGV. The CDR3 DNA is TGTGCCAGCGCCCGTGGTGGTGTATCTTACAATGAGCAGTTCTTC. Encoded protein: CASARGGVSYNEQFF.

This clone was picked up one time. The J gene is TRBJ2-1, the V gene TRBV7-9; 10 bases fit TRBD2. V lost 7 bases and J lost 5; bases outside the gene matches: 5. The V gene's germline CDR1 is SEHNR and CDR2 FQNEAQ (reference sequence). This CDR3 has 14 amino acids. The CDR3 bases are TGTGCCAGCACCCCTAGCGGGAGTCACAATGAGCAGTTCTTC. It translates to CASTPSGSHNEQFF. The full variable domain, in which reference TRBV7-9 and TRBJ2-1 provide the parts outside the CDR3, is DTGVSQNPRHKITKRGQNVTFRCDPISEHNRLYWYRQTLGQGPEFLTYFQNEAQLEKSRLLSDRFSAERPKGSFSTLEIQRTEQGDSAMYLCASTPSGSHNEQFFGPGTRLTVL.

The rearrangement joins TRBV19 to TRBJ1-1; the match to TRBD1 covers 7 bases. V lost 5 bases, J lost 4 bases, and 7 bases stayed unmatched. Germline loops: CDR1 LNHDA, CDR2 SQIVND (reference sequence). CDR3 size: 14 residues. As DNA, the CDR3 is TGTGCCAGTAGTCCACAGGGGATGGGCACTGAAGCTTTCTTT. Translating gives CASSPQGMGTEAFF.

The chain recombines TRBV9 with TRBJ2-5; D gene unclear. The CDR3 sequence is 14 residues long. V lost 0 bases and J lost 2, with 8 bases in between. Germline-derived CDR1 and CDR2 are SGDLS and YYNGEE. CDR3 sequence reads: CASSVDWRQETQYF. CDR3 coding DNA: TGTGCCAGCAGCGTAGACTGGCGGCAAGAGACCCAGTACTTC.

The rearrangement uses TRBV4-2 and TRBJ2-1; D is perhaps TRBD2 (5 bases). CDR3 size: 16 residues. Per germline, CDR1 LGHNA and CDR2 YNFKEQ. Trimming took 4 bases from V and 2 from J, leaving 15 bases between them. CDR3 amino acids: CASSRYYEGPYNEQFF. CDR3 nucleotides: TGTGCCAGCAGCCGGTACTATGAGGGCCCCTACAATGAGCAGTTCTTC.

The chain uses TRBV9 and TRBJ2-2; D remains ambiguous. V was clipped by 0 bases and J by 0 bases, with 9 bases between them. Germline V lookup: CDR1 SGDLS, CDR2 YYNGEE. The CDR3 has 16 amino acids. CDR3: CASSVDSGTNTGELFF. DNA for the CDR3: TGTGCCAGCAGCGTAGATAGTGGGACGAACACCGGGGAGCTGTTTTTT.

The CDR3 is CASSLRVNYEQYF. CDR3 nucleotide sequence: TGCGCCAGCAGCTTGAGGGTCAACTACGAGCAGTACTTC. This chain connects TRBV5-1 to TRBJ2-7; D ambiguous. V dropped 1 base and J dropped 3 bases, with 8 bases sitting between them. Germline V lookup: CDR1 SGHRS, CDR2 YFSETQ. The CDR3 runs to 13 residues.

V is TRBV19 and J is TRBJ2-5; a weak D match, TRBD1 (8 bases). Germline-derived CDR1 and CDR2 are LNHDA and SQIVND (reference sequence). The CDR3 totals 14 residues. V lost 9 bases, J lost 4 bases, and 18 bases lay in between. CDR3 DNA sequence: TGTGCCAGACAAGAGACAGGGGAGGGAGAGACCCAGTACTTC. This codes for CARQETGEGETQYF.

CDR3 DNA: TGTGCCAGCAGTTACAATCCCCGGGGTTTTCACACTGAAGCTTTCTTT. It specifies CASSYNPRGFHTEAFF. The rearrangement joins TRBV6-5 to TRBJ1-1; no clear D gene. Germline V gene sequence: CDR1 MNHEY, CDR2 SVGAGI. CDR3 length equals 16 residues. V lost 2 bases, J lost 3 bases, and 16 bases lay in between.

This chain connects TRBV4-2 to TRBJ1-4; unclear D gene. Deletions cut 4 bases from V and 3 bases from J, with 12 bases between. Germline-derived CDR1 and CDR2 are LGHNA and YNFKEQ. The CDR3 spans 15 residues. The CDR3 DNA follows: TGTGCCAGCAGCCCAGGTGGCAGACCTAATGAAAAACTGTTTTTT. This codes for CASSPGGRPNEKLFF.

The chain couples TRBV5-1 to TRBJ2-7, with 9 positions matching TRBD1. The CDR3 has 15 amino acids. Germline V lookup: CDR1 SGHRS, CDR2 YFSETQ. The V segment lost 3 bases and the J segment 6 bases; nucleotides outside the gene matches: 10. The CDR3 reads CASSSVGGTGSEQYF. In nucleotides, the CDR3 is TGCGCCAGCAGCTCTGTCGGCGGGACAGGGAGCGAGCAGTACTTC. Together with reference TRBV5-1 and TRBJ2-7, the CDR3 gives the full variable domain: KAGVTQTPRYLIKTRGQQVTLSCSPISGHRSVSWYQQTPGQGLQFLFEYFSETQRNKGNFPGRFSGRQFSNSRSEMNVSTLELGDSALYLCASSSVGGTGSEQYFGPGTRLTVT.